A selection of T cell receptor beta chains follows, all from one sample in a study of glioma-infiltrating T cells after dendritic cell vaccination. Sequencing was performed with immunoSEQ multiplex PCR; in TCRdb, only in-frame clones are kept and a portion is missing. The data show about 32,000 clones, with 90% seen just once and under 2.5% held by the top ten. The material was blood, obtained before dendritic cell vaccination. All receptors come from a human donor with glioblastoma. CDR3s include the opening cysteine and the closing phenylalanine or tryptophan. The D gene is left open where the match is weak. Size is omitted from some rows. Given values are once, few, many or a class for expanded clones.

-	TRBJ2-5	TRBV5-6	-	CASSLRTTRETQYF	TGTGCCAGCAGCTTGAGGACAACCAGAGAGACCCAGTACTTC
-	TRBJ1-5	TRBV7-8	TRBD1	CASSQPLQGESYQPQHF	TGTGCCAGCAGCCAACCCCTCCAGGGGGAGTCTTATCAGCCCCAGCATTTT
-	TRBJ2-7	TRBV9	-	CASSVGGGRYEQYF	TGTGCCAGCAGCGTAGGGGGGGGGCGTTACGAGCAGTACTTC
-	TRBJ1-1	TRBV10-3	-	CAIAQREDSNTEAFF	TGTGCCATCGCACAGAGAGAAGATTCGAACACTGAAGCTTTCTTT
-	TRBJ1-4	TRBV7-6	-	CASSLTWTAEKLFF	TGTGCCAGCAGCTTAACGTGGACAGCTGAAAAACTGTTTTTT
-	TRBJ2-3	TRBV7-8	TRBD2	CASSSAGLAVSRDTQYF	TGTGCCAGCAGCTCCGCGGGACTAGCGGTTTCCAGGGATACGCAGTATTTT
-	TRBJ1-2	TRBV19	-	CASSAVGGRSEIF	TGTGCCAGTAGTGCTGTCGGGGGGCGTTCTGAAATCTTC
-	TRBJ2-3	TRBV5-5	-	CASSSRTGTDTQYF	TGTGCCAGCAGCTCTCGGACTGGCACAGATACGCAGTATTTT
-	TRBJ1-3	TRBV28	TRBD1	CASRQGQSGNTIYF	TGTGCCAGCAGGCAGGGACAGTCTGGAAACACCATATATTTT
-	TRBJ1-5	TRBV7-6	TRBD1	CASSPRQGRGQPQHF	TGTGCCAGCAGCCCCAGACAGGGAAGAGGCCAGCCCCAGCATTTT
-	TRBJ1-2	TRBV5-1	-	CASSLVQSYGYTF	TGCGCCAGCAGCTTGGTACAGAGCTATGGCTACACCTTC
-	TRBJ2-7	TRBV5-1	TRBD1	CASSSRDRGYEQYF	TGCGCCAGCAGCTCCCGGGACAGGGGATACGAGCAGTACTTC
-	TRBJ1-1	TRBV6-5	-	CASSYRQGTTEAFF	TGTGCCAGCAGTTACAGACAAGGGACAACTGAAGCTTTCTTT
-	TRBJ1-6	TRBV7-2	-	CASSLNGIDSPLHF	TGTGCCAGCAGCTTAAATGGTATAGATTCACCCCTCCACTTT
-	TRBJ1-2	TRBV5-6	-	CASSLAQQIYGYTF	TGTGCCAGCAGCTTGGCACAGCAGATATATGGCTACACCTTC
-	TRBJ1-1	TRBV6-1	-	CASSDAAPVRGPGTEAFF	TGTGCCAGCAGTGATGCCGCCCCAGTTCGCGGCCCCGGCACTGAAGCTTTCTTT
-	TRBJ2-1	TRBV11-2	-	CASSLLRGRTYNEQFF	TGTGCCAGCAGCTTATTAAGGGGCCGGACCTACAATGAGCAGTTCTTC
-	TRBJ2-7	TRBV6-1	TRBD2	CASTRLAGRSYEQYF	TGTGCCAGCACCAGACTAGCGGGGCGGTCCTACGAGCAGTACTTC
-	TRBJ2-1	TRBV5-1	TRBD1	CASSLGGTGGYDEQFF	TGCGCCAGCAGCTTGGGTGGGACAGGGGGTTATGATGAGCAGTTCTTC
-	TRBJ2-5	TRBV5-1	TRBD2	CASSTNSGGKETQYF	TGCGCCAGCAGCACAAACAGCGGGGGGAAGGAGACCCAGTACTTC
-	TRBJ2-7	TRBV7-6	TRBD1	CASSLPTGGLGEQYF	TGTGCCAGCAGCCTCCCGACAGGGGGTCTGGGCGAGCAGTACTTC
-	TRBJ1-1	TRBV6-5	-	CASSLGRVFSTEAFF	TGTGCCAGCAGCCTAGGGAGGGTATTTAGCACTGAAGCTTTCTTT
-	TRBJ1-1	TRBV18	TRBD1	CASSLGQGLAEAFF	TGTGCCAGCTCACTGGGACAGGGGCTGGCTGAAGCTTTCTTT
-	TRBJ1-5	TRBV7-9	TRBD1	CASSHDRGNQPQHF	TGTGCCAGCAGCCACGACAGGGGCAATCAGCCCCAGCATTTT
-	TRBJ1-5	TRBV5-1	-	CASSLPGDNQPQHF	TGCGCCAGCAGCTTGCCAGGGGACAATCAGCCCCAGCATTTT
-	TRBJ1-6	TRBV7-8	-	CASSSRRGVSYNSPLHF	TGTGCCAGCAGCTCCCGCCGGGGGGTCTCCTATAATTCACCCCTCCACTTT
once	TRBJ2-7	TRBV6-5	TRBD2	CASSSSGGLSYEQYF	TGTGCCAGCAGTTCTAGCGGGGGGCTTTCCTACGAGCAGTACTTC
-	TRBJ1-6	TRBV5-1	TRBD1	CASSSRGEDNSPLHF	TGCGCCAGCAGCTCCAGGGGGGAAGATAATTCACCCCTCCACTTT
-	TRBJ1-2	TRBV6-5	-	CASKISTNYGYTF	TGTGCCAGCAAAATATCTACTAACTATGGCTACACCTTC
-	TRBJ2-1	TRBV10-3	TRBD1	CAISERSGTGDNEQFF	TGTGCCATCAGTGAGCGCTCCGGGACAGGGGACAATGAGCAGTTCTTC
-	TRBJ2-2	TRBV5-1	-	CASSKWDTSNTGELFF	TGCGCCAGCAGCAAGTGGGACACATCGAACACCGGGGAGCTGTTTTTT